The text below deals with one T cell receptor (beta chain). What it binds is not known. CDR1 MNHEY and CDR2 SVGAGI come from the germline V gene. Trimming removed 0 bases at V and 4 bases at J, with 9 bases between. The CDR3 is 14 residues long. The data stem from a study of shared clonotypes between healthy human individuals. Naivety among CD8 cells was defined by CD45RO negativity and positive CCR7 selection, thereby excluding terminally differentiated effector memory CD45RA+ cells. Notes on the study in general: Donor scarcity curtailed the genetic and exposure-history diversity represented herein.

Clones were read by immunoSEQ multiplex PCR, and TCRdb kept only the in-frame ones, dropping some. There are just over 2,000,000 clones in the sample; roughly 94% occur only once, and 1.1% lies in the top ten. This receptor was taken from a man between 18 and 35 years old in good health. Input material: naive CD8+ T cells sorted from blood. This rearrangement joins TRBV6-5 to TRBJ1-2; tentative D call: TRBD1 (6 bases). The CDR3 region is CASSYSTRGYGYTF. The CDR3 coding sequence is TGTGCCAGCAGTTACTCGACCAGGGGCTATGGCTACACCTTC.